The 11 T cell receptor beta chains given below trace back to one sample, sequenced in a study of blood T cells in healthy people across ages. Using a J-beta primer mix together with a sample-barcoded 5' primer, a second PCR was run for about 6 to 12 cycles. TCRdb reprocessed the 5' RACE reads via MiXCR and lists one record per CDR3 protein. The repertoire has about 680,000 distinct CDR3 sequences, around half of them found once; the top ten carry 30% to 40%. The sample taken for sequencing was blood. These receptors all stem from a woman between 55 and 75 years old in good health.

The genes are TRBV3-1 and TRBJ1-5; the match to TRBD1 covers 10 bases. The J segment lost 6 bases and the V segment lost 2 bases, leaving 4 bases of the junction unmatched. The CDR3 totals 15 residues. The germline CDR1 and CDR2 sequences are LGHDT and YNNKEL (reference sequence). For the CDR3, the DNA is TGTGCCAGCAGCCAACTGGACAGGGGGAGTCAGCCCCAGCATTTT. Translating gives CASSQLDRGSQPQHF.

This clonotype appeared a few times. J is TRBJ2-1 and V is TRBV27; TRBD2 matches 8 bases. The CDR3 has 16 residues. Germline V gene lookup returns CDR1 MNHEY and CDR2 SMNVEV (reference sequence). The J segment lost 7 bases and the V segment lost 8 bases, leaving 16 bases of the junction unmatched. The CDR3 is CASCTGGRGSRNEQFF. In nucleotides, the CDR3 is TGTGCCAGCTGCACGGGAGGGAGAGGAAGTAGAAATGAGCAGTTCTTC.

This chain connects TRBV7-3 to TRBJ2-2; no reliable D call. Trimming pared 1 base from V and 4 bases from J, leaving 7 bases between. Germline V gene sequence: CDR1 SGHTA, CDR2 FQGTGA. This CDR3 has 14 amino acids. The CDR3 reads CASSLSLPTGELFF. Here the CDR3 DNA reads TGTGCCAGCAGCTTAAGTCTACCCACCGGGGAGCTGTTTTTT.

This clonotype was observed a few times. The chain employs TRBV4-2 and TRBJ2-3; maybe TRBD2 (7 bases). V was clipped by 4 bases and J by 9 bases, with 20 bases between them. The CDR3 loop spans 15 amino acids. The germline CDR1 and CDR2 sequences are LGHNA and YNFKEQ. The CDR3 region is CASSPLGGRAGTQYF. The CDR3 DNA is TGTGCCAGCAGCCCCCTAGGGGGGAGGGCCGGGACGCAGTATTTT.

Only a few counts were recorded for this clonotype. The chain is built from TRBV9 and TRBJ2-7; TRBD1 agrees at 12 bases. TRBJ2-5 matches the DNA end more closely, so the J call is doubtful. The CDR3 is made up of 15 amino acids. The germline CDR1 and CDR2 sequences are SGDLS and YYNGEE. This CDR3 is CASSAGGTGGETQYF. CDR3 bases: TGTGCCAGCAGCGCAGGTGGGACAGGGGGCGAGACCCAGTACTTC.

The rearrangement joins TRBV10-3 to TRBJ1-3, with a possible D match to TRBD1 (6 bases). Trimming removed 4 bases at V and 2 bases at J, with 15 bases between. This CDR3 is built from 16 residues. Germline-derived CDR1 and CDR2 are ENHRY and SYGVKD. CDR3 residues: CAISGPLGQAGNTIYF. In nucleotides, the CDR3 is TGTGCCATCAGTGGCCCACTGGGACAAGCTGGAAACACCATATATTTT.

CDR3 amino acids: CATSDFSPRLAASYNEQYF. CDR3 coding DNA: TGTGCCACCAGTGATTTCTCCCCCAGACTAGCTGCTAGTTACAATGAGCAGTACTTC. The V and J genes are TRBV24-1 and TRBJ2-7; TRBD2 aligns across 7 bases. The J segment lost 7 bases and the V segment lost 1 base, leaving 21 bases of the junction unmatched. Germline V gene lookup returns CDR1 KGHDR and CDR2 SFDVKD. The CDR3 loop spans 19 amino acids.

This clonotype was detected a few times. CDR3 nucleotide sequence: TGTGCCAGCAGCTTGACAGCGGGGGGAGACAATGAGCAGTTCTTC. It translates to CASSLTAGGDNEQFF. The chain combines TRBV5-5 with TRBJ2-1; TRBD2 aligns across 9 bases. The V gene's germline CDR1 is SGHKS and CDR2 YYEKEE (reference sequence). This CDR3 contains 15 residues. V lost 1 base, J lost 5 bases, and 4 bases stayed unmatched.

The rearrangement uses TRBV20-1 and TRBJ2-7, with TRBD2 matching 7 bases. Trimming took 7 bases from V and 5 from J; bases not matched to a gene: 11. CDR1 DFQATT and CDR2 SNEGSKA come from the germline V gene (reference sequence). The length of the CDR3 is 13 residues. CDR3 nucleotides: TGCAGTGGAAAGGGAGGGAAAGGGCACGAGCAGTACTTC. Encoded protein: CSGKGGKGHEQYF.

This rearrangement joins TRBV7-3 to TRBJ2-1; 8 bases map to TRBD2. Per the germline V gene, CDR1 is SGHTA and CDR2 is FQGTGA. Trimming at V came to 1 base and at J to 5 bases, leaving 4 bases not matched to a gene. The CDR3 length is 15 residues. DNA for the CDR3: TGTGCCAGCAGCTTAAGGTTAGCGGGGAACAATGAGCAGTTCTTC. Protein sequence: CASSLRLAGNNEQFF.

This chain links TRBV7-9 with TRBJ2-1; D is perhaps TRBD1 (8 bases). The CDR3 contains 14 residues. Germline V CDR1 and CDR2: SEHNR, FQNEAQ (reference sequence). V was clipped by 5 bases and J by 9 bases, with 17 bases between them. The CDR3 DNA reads TGTGCCAGCAGCGCGGTCACAGGGGGGGGTGAGCAGTTCTTC. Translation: CASSAVTGGGEQFF.